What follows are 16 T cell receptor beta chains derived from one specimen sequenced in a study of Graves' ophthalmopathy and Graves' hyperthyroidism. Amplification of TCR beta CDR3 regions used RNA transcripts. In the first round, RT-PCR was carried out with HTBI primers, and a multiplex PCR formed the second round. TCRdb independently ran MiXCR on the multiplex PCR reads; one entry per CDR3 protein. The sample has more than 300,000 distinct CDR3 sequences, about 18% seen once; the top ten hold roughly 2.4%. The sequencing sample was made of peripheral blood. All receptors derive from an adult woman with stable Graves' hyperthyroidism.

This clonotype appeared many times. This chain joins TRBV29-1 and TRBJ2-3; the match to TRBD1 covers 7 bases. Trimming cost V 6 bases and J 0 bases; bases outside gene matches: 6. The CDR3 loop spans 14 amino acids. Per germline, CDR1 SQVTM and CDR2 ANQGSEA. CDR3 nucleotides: TGCAGCGTAGCACCGGGACAGAGCACAGATACGCAGTATTTT. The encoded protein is CSVAPGQSTDTQYF.

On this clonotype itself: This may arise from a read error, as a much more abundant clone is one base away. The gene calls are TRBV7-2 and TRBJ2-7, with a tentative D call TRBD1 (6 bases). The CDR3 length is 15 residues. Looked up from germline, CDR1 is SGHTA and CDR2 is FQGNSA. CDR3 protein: CVSSLVLGASYEQYF. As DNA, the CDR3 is TGTGTCAGCAGCCTTGTGTTGGGGGCTTCCTACGAGCAGTACTTC.

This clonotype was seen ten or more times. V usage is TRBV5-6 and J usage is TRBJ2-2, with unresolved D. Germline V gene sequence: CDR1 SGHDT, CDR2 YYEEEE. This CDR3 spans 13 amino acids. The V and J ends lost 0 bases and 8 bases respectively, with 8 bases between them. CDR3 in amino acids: CASSLEATGELFF. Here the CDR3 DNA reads TGTGCCAGCAGCTTGGAGGCCACTGGGGAGCTGTTTTTT.

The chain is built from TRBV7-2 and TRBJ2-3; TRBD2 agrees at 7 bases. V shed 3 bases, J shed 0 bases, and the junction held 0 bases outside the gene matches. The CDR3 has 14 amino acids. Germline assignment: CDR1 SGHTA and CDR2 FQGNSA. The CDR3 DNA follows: TGTGCCAGCAGCTTGGGACTAAGCACAGATACGCAGTATTTT. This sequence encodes CASSLGLSTDTQYF.

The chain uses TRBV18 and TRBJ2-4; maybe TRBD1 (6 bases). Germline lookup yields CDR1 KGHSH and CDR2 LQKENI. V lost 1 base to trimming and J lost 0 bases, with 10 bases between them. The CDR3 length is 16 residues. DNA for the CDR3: TGTGCCAGCTCACCACGGACAGCCCTAGCCAAAAACATTCAGTACTTC. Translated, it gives CASSPRTALAKNIQYF.

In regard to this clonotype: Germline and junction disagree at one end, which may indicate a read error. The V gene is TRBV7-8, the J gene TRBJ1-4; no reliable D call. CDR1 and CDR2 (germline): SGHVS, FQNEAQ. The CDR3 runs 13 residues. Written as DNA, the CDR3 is TGTGCCATCAGCTTTCAACAGAGTGAAAAACTGTTTTTT. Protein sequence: CAISFQQSEKLFF.

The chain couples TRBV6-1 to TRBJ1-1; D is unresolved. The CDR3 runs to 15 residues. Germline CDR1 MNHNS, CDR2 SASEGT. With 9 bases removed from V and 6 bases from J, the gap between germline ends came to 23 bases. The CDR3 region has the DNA TGTGCCAGTGTAAAAGGTAGCCGGGGAGGGCCTGAAGCTTTCTTT. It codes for CASVKGSRGGPEAFF.

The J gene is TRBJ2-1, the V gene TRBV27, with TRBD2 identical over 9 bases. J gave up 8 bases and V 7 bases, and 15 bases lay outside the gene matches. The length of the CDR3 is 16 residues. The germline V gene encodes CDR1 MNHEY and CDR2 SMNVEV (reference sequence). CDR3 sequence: CASKKNSGRGDYEQFF. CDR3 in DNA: TGTGCCAGCAAAAAAAATAGCGGGAGAGGGGACTATGAGCAGTTCTTC.

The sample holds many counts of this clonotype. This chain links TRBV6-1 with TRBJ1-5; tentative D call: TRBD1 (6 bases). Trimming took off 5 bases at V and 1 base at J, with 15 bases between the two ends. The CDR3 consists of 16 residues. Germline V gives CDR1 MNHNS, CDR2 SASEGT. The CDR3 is CASSPPGQTSNQPQHF. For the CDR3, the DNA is TGTGCCAGCAGTCCCCCGGGACAAACAAGCAATCAGCCCCAGCATTTT.

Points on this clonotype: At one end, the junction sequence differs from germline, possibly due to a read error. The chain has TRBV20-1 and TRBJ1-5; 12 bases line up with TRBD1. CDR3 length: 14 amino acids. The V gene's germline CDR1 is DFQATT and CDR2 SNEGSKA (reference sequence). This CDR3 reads CSAKGTGGYQPQRF. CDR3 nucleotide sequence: TGCAGTGCTAAGGGGACAGGGGGCTATCAGCCCCAGCGTTTT.

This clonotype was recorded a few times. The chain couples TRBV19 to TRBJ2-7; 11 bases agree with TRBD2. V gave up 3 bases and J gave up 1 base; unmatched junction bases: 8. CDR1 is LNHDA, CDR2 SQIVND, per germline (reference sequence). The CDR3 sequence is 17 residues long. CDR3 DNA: TGTGCCAGTAGTATCGGGACTAGCGGAGTTCAATCCTACGAGCAGTACTTC. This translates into CASSIGTSGVQSYEQYF.

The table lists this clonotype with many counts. The CDR3 reads CASSFLTGGQETQYF. CDR3 nucleotide sequence: TGCGCCAGCAGCTTCCTCACAGGGGGCCAAGAGACCCAGTACTTC. The V gene is TRBV5-1, the J gene TRBJ2-5; 8 nucleotides agree with TRBD1. Germline CDR1 SGHRS, CDR2 YFSETQ. The CDR3 is 15 amino acids. Trimming took 2 bases from V and 1 from J; bases not matched to a gene: 4.

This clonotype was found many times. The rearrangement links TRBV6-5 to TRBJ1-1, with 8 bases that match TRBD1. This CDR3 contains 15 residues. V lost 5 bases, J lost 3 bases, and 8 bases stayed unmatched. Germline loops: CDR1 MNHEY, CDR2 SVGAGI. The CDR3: CASSLQGARYTEAFF. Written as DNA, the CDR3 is TGTGCCAGCAGTCTGCAGGGGGCTCGGTACACTGAAGCTTTCTTT.

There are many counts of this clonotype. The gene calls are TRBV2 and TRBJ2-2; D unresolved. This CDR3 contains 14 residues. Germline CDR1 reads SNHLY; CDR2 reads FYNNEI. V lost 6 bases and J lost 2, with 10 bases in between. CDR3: CASRELVNTGELFF. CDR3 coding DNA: TGTGCCAGCAGGGAACTTGTAAACACCGGGGAGCTGTTTTTT.

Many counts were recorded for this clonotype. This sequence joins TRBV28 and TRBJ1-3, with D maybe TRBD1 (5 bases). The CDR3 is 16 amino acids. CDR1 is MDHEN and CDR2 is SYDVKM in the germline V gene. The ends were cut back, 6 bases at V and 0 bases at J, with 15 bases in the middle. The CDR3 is CASSPRGSSSGNTIYF. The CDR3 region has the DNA TGTGCCAGCAGCCCAAGGGGTTCCTCCTCTGGAAACACCATATATTTT.

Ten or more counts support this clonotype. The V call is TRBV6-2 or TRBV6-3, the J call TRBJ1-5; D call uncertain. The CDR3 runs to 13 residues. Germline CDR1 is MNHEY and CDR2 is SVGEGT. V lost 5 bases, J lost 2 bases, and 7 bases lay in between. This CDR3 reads CASSPNGNQPQHF. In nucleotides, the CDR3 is TGTGCCAGCAGTCCAAATGGCAATCAGCCCCAGCATTTT.